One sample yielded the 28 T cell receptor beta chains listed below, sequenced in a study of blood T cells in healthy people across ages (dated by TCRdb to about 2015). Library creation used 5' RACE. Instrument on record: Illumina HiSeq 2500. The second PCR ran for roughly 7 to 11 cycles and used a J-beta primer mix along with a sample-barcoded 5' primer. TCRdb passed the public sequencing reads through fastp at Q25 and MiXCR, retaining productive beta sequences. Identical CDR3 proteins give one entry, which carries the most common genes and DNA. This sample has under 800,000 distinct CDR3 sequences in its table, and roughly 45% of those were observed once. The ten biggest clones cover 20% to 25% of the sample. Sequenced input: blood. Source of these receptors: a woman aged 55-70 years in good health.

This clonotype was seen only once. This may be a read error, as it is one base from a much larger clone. The CDR3 sequence is CAISGGLAGEAQYF. DNA of the CDR3: TGTGCCATCAGTGGGGGACTAGCGGGAGAGGCCCAGTACTTC. This chain links TRBV10-3 with TRBJ2-5; 14 bases align to TRBD2. Germline CDR1 is ENHRY and CDR2 is SYGVKD. The CDR3 extends over 14 amino acids.

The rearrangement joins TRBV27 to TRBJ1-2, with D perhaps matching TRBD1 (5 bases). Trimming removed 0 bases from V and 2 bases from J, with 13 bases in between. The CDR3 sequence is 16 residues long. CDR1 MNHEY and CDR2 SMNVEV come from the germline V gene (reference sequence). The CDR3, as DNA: TGTGCCAGCAGTTTATCCGGCGGGGCGCGGAACTATGGCTACACCTTC. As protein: CASSLSGGARNYGYTF.

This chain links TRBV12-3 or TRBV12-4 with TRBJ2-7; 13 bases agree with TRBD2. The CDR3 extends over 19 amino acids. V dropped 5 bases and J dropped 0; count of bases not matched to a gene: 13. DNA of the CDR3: TGTGCCAGCAGTCTCCGGACTAGCGGGGGCCCCCTAAGCTCCTACGAGCAGTACTTC. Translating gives CASSLRTSGGPLSSYEQYF.

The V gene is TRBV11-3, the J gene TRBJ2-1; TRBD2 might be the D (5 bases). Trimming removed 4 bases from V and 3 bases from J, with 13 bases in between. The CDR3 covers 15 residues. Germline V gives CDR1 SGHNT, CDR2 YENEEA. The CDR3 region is CASSSRVGYYNEQFF. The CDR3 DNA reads TGTGCCAGCAGCTCGAGGGTAGGGTACTACAATGAGCAGTTCTTC.

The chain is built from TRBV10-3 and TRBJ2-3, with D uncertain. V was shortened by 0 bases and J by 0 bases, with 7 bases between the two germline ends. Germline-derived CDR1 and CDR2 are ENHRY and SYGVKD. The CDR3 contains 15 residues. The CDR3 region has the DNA TGTGCCATCAGTGAGTCATCTGGGAGCACAGATACGCAGTATTTT. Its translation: CAISESSGSTDTQYF.

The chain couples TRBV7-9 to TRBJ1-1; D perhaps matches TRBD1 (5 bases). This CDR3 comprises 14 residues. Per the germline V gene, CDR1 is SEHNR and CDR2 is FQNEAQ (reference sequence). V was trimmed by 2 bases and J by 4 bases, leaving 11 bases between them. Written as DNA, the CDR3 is TGTGCCAGCAGCTTACAGGGTGAAGGCACTGAAGCTTTCTTT. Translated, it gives CASSLQGEGTEAFF.

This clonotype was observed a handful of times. The DNA for the CDR3 is TGCAGTGCTCCTCATGCTAGCGGGGGATTTAATGAGCAGTTCTTC. Encoded protein: CSAPHASGGFNEQFF. The chain has TRBV20-1 and TRBJ2-1, with 10 bases identical to TRBD2. CDR1 DFQATT and CDR2 SNEGSKA come from the germline V gene (reference sequence). J lost 7 bases, V lost 5 bases, and 11 bases had no gene match. There are 15 residues in the CDR3.

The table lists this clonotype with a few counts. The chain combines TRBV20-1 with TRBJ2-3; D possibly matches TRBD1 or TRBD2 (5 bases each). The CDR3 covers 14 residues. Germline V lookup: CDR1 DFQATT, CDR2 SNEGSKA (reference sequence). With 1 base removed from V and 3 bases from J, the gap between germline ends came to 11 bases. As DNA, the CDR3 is TGCAGTGCTAGAGTCGGGGCCTTGACAGATACGCAGTATTTT. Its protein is CSARVGALTDTQYF.

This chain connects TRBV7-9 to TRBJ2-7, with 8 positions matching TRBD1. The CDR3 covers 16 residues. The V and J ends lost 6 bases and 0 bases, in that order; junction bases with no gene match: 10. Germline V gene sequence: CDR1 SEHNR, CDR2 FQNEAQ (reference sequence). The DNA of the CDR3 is TGTGCCAGCAGTCATCACGACAGGGGTTCCTCCTACGAGCAGTACTTC. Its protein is CASSHHDRGSSYEQYF.

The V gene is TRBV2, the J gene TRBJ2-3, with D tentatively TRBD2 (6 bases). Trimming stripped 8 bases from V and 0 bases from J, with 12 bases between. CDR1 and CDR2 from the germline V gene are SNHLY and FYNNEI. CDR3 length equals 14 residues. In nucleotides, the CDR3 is TGTGCCAGCCCAACCGGGACTAGCACAGATACGCAGTATTTT. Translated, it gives CASPTGTSTDTQYF.

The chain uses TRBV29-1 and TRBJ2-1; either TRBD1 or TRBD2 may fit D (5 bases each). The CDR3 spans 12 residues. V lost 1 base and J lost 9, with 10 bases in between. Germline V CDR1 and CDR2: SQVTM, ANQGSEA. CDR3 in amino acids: CSVEGDRGEQFF. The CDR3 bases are TGCAGCGTTGAAGGGGACCGTGGTGAGCAGTTCTTC.

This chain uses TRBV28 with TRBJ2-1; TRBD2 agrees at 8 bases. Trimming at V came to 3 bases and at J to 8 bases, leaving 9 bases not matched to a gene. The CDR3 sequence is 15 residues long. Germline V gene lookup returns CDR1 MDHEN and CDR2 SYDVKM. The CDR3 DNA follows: TGTGCCAGCAGTTTGAGACGAGCGGGAGTCCATGAGCAGTTCTTC. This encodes CASSLRRAGVHEQFF.

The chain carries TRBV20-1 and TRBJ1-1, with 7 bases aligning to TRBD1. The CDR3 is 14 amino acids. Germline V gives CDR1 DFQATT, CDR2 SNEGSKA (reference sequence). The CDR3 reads CSADAGRGRTEAFF. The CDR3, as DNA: TGCAGCGCCGACGCAGGTAGGGGGCGGACTGAAGCTTTCTTT.

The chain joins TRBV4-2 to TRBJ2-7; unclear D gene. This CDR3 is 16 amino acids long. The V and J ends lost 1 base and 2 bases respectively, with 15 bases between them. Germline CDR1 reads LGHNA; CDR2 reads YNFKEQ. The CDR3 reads CASSQVEHGPPYEQYF. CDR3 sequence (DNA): TGTGCCAGCAGCCAAGTCGAACACGGGCCCCCCTACGAGCAGTACTTC.

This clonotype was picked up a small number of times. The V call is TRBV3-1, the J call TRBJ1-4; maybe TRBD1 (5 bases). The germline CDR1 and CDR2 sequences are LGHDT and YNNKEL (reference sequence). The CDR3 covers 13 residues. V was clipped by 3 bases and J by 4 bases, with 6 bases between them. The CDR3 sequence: CASSQRGNEKLFF. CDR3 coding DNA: TGTGCCAGCAGCCAGAGGGGTAATGAAAAACTGTTTTTT.

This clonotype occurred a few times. The CDR3 loop reads CASSLVRSGLPGGETQYF. Here the CDR3 DNA reads TGCGCCAGCAGCTTGGTACGGTCGGGACTTCCGGGAGGAGAGACCCAGTACTTC. The J gene is TRBJ2-5, the V gene TRBV5-1; 7 nucleotides align to TRBD2. The V gene's germline CDR1 is SGHRS and CDR2 YFSETQ. CDR3 size: 18 residues. The junction had 15 bases not matched to a gene; V was cut back by 0 bases and J by 4 bases.

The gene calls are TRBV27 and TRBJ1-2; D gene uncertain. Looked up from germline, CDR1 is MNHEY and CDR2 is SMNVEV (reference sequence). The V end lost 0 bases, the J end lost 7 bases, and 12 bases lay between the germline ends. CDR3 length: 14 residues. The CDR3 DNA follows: TGTGCCAGCAGTTTATCGGAGGTGGCGGGTGGCTACACCTTC. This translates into CASSLSEVAGGYTF.

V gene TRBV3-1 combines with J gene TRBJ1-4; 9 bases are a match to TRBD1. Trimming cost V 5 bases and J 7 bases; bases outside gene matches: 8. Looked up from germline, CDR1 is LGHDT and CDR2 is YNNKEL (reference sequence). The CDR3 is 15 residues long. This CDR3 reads CASSGPGTGSEKLFF. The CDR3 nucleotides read TGTGCCAGCAGCGGTCCCGGGACAGGGTCTGAAAAACTGTTTTTT.

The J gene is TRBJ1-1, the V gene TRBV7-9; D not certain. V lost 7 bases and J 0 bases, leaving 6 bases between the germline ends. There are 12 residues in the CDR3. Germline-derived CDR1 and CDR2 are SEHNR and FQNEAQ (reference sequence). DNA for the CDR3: TGTGCCAGCAAAGGTTTGAACACTGAAGCTTTCTTT. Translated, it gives CASKGLNTEAFF.

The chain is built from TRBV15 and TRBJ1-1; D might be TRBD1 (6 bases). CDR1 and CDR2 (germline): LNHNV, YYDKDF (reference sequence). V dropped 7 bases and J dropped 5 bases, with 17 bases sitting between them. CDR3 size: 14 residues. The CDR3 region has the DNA TGTGCCACCACCCGAGACAGGACGGGAACTGAAGCTTTCTTT. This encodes CATTRDRTGTEAFF.

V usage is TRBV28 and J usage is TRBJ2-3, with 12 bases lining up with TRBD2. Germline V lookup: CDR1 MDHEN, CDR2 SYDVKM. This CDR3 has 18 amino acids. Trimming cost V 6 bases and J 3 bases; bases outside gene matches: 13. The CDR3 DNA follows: TGTGCCAGCAGAGGATTAGGACTAGCGGGAATCGGTACAGATACGCAGTATTTT. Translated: CASRGLGLAGIGTDTQYF.

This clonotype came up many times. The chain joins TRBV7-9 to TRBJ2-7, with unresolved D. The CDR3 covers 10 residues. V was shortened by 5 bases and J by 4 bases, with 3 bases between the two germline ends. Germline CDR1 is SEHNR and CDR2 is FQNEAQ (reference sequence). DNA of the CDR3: TGTGCCAGCAGCGCTTACGAGCAGTACTTC. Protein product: CASSAYEQYF.

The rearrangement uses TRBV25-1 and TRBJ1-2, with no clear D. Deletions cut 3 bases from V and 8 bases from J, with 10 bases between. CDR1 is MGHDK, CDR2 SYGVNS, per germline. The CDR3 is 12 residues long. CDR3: CASSDHIEGYTF. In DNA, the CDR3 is TGTGCCAGCAGTGACCATATCGAAGGCTACACCTTC.

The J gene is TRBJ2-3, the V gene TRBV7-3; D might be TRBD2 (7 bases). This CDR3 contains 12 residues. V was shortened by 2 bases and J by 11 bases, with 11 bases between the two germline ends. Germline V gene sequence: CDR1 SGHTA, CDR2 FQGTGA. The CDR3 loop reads CASSLSGGQQYF. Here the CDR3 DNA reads TGTGCCAGCAGCTTATCGGGGGGCCAGCAGTATTTT.

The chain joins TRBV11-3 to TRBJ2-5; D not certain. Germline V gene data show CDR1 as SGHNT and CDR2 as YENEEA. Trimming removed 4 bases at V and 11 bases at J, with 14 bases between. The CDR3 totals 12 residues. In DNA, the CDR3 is TGTGCCAGCAGCTCCCGGTACAATGAGCAGTACTTC. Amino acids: CASSSRYNEQYF.

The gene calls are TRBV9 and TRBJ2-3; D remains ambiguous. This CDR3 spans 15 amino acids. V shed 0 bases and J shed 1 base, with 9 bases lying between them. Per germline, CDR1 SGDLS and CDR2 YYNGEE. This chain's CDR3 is CASSVDGQRTDTQYF. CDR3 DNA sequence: TGTGCCAGCAGCGTAGACGGCCAACGCACAGATACGCAGTATTTT.

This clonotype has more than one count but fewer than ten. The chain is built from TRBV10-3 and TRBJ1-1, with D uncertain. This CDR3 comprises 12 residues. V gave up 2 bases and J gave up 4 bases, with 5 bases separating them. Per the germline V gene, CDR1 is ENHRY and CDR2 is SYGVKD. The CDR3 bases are TGTGCCATCAGTGAGGAGGGCACTGAAGCTTTCTTT. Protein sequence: CAISEEGTEAFF.

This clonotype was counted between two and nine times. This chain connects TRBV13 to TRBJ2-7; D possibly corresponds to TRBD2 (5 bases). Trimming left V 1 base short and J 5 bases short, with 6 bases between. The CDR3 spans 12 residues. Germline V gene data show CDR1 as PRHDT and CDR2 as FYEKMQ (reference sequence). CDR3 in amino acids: CASSLEGDEQYF. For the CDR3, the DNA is TGTGCCAGCAGCTTAGAGGGAGACGAGCAGTACTTC.